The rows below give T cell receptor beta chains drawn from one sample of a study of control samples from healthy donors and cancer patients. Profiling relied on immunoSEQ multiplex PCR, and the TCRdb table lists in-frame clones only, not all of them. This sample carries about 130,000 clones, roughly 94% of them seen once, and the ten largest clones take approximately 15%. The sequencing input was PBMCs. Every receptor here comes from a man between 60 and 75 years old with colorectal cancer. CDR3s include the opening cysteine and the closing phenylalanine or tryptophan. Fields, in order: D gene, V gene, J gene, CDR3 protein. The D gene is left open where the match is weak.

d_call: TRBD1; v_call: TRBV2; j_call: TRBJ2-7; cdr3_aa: CASSEGQVSYEQYF
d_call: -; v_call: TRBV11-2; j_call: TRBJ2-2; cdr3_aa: CASSLSGGIWTGELFF
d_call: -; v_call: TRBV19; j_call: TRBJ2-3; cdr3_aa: CASSSLSSTDTQYF
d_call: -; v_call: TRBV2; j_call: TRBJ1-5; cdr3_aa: CASSGLGVGNQPQHF
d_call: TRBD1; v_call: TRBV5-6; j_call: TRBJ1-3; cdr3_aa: CASSAGQGVGNTIYF
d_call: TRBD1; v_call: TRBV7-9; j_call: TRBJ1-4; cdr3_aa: CASSAPGQGYRAANEKLFF
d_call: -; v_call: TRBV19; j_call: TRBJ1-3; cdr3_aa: CASSDTDSGNTIYF
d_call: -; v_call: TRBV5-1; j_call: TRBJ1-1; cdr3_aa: CASSLERGGTEAFF
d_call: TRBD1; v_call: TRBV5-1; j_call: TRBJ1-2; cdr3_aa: CASSPGMGQIYGYTF
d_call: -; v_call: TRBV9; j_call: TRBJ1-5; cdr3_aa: CASSASTDQPQHF
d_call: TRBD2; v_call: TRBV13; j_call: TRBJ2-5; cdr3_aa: CASSPPYGAGGLGETQYF
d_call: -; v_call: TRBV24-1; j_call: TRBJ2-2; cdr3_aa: CATSDLRGSGELFF
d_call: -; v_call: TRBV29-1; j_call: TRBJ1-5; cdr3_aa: CSVGRQGLVQPQHF
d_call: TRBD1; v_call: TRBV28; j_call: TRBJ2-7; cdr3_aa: CASSYGQGSYEQYF
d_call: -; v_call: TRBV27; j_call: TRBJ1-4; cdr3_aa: CASSLRRGEEKLFF
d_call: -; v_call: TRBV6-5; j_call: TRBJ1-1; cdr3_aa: CASSRQNTEAFF
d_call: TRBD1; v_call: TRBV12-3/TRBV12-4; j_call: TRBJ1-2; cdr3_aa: CASKTGGLYGYTF
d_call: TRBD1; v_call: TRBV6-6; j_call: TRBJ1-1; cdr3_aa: CASSKPSDRKTEAFF
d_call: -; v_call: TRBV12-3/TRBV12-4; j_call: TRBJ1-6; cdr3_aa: CASTAGSPLHF
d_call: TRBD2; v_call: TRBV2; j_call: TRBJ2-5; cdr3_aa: CASSEASFREGTQYF
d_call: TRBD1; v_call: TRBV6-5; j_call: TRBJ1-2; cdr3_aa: CAGRGDRVFSRGYTF
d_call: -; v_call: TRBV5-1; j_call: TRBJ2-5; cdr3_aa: CASSLRRPQETQYF
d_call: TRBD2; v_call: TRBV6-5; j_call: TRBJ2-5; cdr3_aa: CASSYAGGPGETQYF
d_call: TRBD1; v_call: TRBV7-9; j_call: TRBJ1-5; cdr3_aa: CASSSQGEDNQPQHF
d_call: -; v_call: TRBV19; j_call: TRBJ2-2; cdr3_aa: CASRRMGSKQNTGELFF
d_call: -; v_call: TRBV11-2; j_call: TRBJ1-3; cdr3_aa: CASSLGRSGNTIYF
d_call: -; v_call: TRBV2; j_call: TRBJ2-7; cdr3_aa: CASRRRGLGEQYF
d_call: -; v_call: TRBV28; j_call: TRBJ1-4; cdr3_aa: CASSPGWATNEKLFF
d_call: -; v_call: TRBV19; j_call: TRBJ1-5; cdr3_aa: CASSIANNQPQHF
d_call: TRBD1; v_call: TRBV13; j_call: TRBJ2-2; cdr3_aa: CASSYQIGQGDTGELFF
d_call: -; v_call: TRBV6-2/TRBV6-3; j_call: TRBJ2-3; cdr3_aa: CASSYPGGRDTQYF
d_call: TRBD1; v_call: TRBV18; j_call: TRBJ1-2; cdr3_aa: CASSPIVPGQGDYGYTF
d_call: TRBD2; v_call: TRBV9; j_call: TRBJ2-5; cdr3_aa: CASSVAGGGRETQYF
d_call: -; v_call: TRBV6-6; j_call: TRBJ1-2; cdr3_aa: CASSYLQVYGYTF
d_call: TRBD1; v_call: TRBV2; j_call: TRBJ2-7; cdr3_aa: CASSLGTGTYEQYF
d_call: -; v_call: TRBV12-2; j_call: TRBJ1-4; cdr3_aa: CASRLAGQDPATNEKLFF
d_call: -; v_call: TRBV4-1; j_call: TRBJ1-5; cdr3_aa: CASSQVGGSGISSNQPQHF
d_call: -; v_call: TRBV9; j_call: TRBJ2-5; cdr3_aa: CASTRLSEGLQTQYF
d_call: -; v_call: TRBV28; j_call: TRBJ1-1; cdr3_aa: CASSLEGRTEAFF
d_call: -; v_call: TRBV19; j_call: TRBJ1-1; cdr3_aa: CASSIVSKGYTEAFF
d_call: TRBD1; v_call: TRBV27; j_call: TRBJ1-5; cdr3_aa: CASSLQGNQPQHF
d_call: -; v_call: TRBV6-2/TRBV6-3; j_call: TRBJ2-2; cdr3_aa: CASSQGTSAGELFF
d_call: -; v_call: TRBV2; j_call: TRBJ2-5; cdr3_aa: CASNGRASEGETQYF
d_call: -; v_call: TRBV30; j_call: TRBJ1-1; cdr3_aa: CAWRGMGSTEAFF
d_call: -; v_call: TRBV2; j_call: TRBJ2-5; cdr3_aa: CASSAAIQETQYF
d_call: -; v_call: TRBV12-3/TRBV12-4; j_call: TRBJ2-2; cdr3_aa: CASSFSRSGELFF
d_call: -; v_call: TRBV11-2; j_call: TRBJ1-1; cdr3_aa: CASSLVVWGIDTEAFF
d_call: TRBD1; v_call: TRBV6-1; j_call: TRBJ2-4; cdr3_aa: CASSEERQGRNIQYF
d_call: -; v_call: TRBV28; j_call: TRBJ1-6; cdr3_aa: CASSLGGLNSPLHF